The clone carrying this TCR beta chain has only one observation. Its specificity is not known. Method: immunoSEQ multiplex PCR; TCRdb's copy keeps in-frame clones and lacks some. The sample has 70,000 or so clones, approximately 90% seen once. The CDR3 is 13 amino acids. The V and J ends lost 3 bases and 6 bases respectively, with 8 bases between them. CDR1 ENHRY and CDR2 SYGVKD come from the germline V gene. This specimen belongs to a study of lymphopenia after photon versus proton radiotherapy. Broader study findings: Post-nadir TCR diversity decline inversely tracked overall survival among those who died. Photon-treated patients lost naive T cells and TCR diversity; proton-treated stayed stable. Oligoclonal CD8+ Temra expansion after nadir drove photon patients' diversity drop. Better survival with proton therapy was suggested as possible, not demonstrated.

This receptor was obtained from a woman aged 65 to 85 with pancreatic cancer. V is TRBV10-3 and J is TRBJ2-2; D unclear. The specimen was peripheral blood, collected from a patient treated with photon-based radiotherapy. The CDR3 DNA follows: TGTGCCATCAGTGATGGGGATGCCGGGGAGCTGTTTTTT. Its protein product is CAISDGDAGELFF.